This is a list of T cell receptor beta chains from one sample in a study of cytomegalovirus exposure and HLA in healthy donors. Sequencing used immunoSEQ multiplex PCR; TCRdb keeps in-frame clones, though not all of them. The table records 140,000 to 150,000 clones, around 78% of them present only once. The source material was PBMCs. The receptors were gathered from a woman younger than 35 in good health and CMV-seropositive. CDR3s include the opening cysteine and the closing phenylalanine or tryptophan. D genes are given only for firm matches. Size is stated for part of the rows, as once, few or many counts, or as a class when the clone is expanded.

>-|TRBJ1-2|15|TRBV18|-
TGTGCCAGCTCACCAAGCTTACAGGTCCCGGGCGGCTACACCTTC
CASSPSLQVPGGYTF
>-|TRBJ2-2|14|TRBV5-1|-
TGCGCCAGCAGCCGGGACGGGAGCGGCCGGGAGCTGTTTTTT
CASSRDGSGRELFF
>-|TRBJ2-7|14|TRBV27|-
TGTGCCAGCACCGCTAAGACACGCTCCTACGAGCAGTACTTC
CASTAKTRSYEQYF
>-|TRBJ2-7|16|TRBV4-2|TRBD2
TGTGCCAGCAGCCAAGTAAAGCTAGCGGGGAGTGTCGAGCAGTACTTC
CASSQVKLAGSVEQYF
>-|TRBJ1-4|16|TRBV5-4|TRBD1
TGTGCCAGCAGCTTAGCCCCGGGACAGGGAAATGAAAAACTGTTTTTT
CASSLAPGQGNEKLFF
>-|TRBJ1-5|15|TRBV15|-
TGTGCCACCAGCGGTGGACAGACTCGTAATCAGCCCCAGCATTTT
CATSGGQTRNQPQHF
>-|TRBJ1-2|14|TRBV15|-
TGTGCCACCAGCAGGGTCAGTGGGCAGAATGGCTACACCTTC
CATSRVSGQNGYTF
>few|TRBJ1-4|16|TRBV11-2|-
TGTGCCAGCAGCCCGAGGGGAGGGGGGGGAAATGAAAAACTGTTTTTT
CASSPRGGGGNEKLFF
>-|TRBJ2-5|15|TRBV5-1|TRBD1
TGCGCCAGCAGCTTAATTCAGGCAGGGGGAGAGACCCAGTACTTC
CASSLIQAGGETQYF
>-|TRBJ1-2|13|TRBV29-1|TRBD1
TGCAGCGTTGGGACAGGGAATCTCTATGGCTACACCTTC
CSVGTGNLYGYTF
>-|TRBJ1-2|12|TRBV19|-
TGTGCCAGTAAACGGGGGGAAAAAGGCTACACCTTC
CASKRGEKGYTF
>once|TRBJ1-5|13|TRBV27|-
TGTGCCAGCAGTTGGCAAAGCAATCAGCCCCAGCATTTT
CASSWQSNQPQHF
>-|TRBJ1-2|14|TRBV28|TRBD1
TGTGCCAGCCTTCGAGGTCAGGGGGCTTCTGGCTACACCTTC
CASLRGQGASGYTF
>-|TRBJ1-3|16|TRBV13|-
TGTGCCAGCAGCCCCAAGCTAAAAAGCTCTGGAAACACCATATATTTT
CASSPKLKSSGNTIYF
>once|TRBJ1-2|14|TRBV6-5|TRBD1
TGTGCCAGCAGTACCCGGACAGGCAACTATGGCTACACCTTC
CASSTRTGNYGYTF
>few|TRBJ1-1|13|TRBV27|-
TGTGCCAGCAGCGGACAGTTGAACACTGAAGCTTTCTTT
CASSGQLNTEAFF
>-|TRBJ1-2|13|TRBV2|TRBD1
TGTGCCAGCAGGGATTCGACAGGGTCTGGCTACACCTTC
CASRDSTGSGYTF
>once|TRBJ1-1|14|TRBV9|TRBD1
TGTGCCAGCAGCGCTCGGACAGGGACAATAGAAGCTTTCTTT
CASSARTGTIEAFF
>-|TRBJ1-1|15|TRBV5-6|TRBD1
TGTGCCAGCAGCTTGGGGGACAGGGATAACACTGAAGCTTTCTTT
CASSLGDRDNTEAFF
>-|TRBJ2-7|14|TRBV6-1|TRBD1
TGTGCCAGCAGTGAGGGACAGCTAGCCTACGAGCAGTACTTC
CASSEGQLAYEQYF
>-|TRBJ2-1|14|TRBV6-4|-
TGTGCCAGCAGCGCCGGCGTCAGGGGTAATGAGCAGTTCTTC
CASSAGVRGNEQFF
>few|TRBJ1-2|14|TRBV9|TRBD1
TGTGCCAGCAGCGTAGGGACAGGGGACTATGGCTACACCTTC
CASSVGTGDYGYTF
>-|TRBJ2-7|15|TRBV5-4|TRBD1
TGTGCCAGCAGCTTACGGGACAGGGGGTCCTACGAGCAGTACTTC
CASSLRDRGSYEQYF
>few|TRBJ1-2|15|TRBV27|-
TGTGCCAGCAGTTCGGTGGAGGGAACCTACTATGGCTACACCTTC
CASSSVEGTYYGYTF
>-|TRBJ2-7|15|TRBV6-1|-
TGTGCCAGCCGGTTAATGGGGCAAGTCCCCTACGAGCAGTACTTC
CASRLMGQVPYEQYF
>few|TRBJ2-3|17|TRBV6-1|-
TGTGCCAGCAGTGAACCCCGGGGGGCGCCGGGCACAGATACGCAGTATTTT
CASSEPRGAPGTDTQYF